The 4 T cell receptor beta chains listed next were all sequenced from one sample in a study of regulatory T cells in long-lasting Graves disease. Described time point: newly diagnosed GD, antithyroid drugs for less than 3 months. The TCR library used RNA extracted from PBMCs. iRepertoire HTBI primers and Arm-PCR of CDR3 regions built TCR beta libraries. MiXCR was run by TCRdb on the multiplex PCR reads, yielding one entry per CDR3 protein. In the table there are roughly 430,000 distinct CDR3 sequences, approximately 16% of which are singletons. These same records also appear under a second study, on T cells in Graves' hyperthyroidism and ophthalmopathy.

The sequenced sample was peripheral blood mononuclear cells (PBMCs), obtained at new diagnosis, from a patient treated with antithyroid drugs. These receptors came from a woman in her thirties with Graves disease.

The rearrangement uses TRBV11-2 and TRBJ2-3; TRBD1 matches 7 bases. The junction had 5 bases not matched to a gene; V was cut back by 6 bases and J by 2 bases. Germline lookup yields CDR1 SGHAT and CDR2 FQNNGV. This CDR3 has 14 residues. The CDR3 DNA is TGTGCCAGCAGTTTCCAGGGGGTCACAGATACGCAGTATTTT. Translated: CASSFQGVTDTQYF.

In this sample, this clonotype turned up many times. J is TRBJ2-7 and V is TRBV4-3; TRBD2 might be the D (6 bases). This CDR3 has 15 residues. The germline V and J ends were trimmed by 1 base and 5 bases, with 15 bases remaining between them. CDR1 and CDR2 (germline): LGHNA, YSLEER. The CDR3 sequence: CASSQVIGSGDEQYF. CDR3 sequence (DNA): TGCGCCAGCAGCCAAGTTATCGGGAGTGGCGACGAGCAGTACTTC.

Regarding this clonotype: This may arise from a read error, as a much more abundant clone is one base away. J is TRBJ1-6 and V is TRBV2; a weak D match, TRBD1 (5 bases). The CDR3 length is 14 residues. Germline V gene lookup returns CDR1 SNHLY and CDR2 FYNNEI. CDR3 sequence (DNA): TGTGCCAGCAGCCTCCGGGACCTAGATTCACTCCTCCACTTT. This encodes CASSLRDLDSLLHF.

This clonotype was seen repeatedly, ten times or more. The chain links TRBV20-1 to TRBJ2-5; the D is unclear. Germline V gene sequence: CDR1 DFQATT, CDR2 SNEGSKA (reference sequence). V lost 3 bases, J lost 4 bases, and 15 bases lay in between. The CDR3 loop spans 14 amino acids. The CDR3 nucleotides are TGCAGTGCTAGTCTTTTGGTGGGTGGAGAGACCCAGTACTTC. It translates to CSASLLVGGETQYF.